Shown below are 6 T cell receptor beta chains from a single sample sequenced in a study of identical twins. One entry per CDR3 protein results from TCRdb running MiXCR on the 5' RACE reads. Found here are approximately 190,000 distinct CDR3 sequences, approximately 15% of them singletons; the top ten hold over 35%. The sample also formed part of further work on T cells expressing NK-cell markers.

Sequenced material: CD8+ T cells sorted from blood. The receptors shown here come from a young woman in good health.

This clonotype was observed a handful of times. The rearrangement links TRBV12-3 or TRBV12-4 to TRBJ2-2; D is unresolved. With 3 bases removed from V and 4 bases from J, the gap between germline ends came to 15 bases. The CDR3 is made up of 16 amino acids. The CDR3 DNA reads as TGTGCCAGCAGTTTTCTTCCCCGAAGGGTCACCGGGGAGCTGTTTTTT. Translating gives CASSFLPRRVTGELFF.

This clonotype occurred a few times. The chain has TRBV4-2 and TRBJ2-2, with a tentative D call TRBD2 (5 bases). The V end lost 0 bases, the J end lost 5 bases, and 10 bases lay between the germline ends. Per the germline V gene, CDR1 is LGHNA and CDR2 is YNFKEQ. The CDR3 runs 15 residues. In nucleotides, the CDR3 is TGTGCCAGCAGCCAAGAGCAAGGAGGTACCGGGGAGCTGTTTTTT. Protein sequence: CASSQEQGGTGELFF.

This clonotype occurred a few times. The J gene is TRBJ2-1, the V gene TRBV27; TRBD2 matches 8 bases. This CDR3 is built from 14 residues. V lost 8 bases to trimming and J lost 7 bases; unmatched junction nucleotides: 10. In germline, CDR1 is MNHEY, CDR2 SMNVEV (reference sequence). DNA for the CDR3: TGTGCCAGCCGCTTAGCGGGACCCGGTAATGAGCAGTTCTTC. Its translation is CASRLAGPGNEQFF.

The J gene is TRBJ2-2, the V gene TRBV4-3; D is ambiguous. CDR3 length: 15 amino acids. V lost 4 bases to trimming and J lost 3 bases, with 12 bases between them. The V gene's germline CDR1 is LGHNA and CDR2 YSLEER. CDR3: CASSPLRVYTGELFF. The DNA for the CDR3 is TGCGCCAGCAGCCCTCTAAGGGTCTACACCGGGGAGCTGTTTTTT.

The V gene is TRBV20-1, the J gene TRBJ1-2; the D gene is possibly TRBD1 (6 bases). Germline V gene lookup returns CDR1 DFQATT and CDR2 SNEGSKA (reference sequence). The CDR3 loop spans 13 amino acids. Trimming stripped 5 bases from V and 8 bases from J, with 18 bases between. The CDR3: CSAPSRDTVGYTF. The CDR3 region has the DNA TGCAGTGCTCCCTCGCGGGACACCGTAGGCTACACCTTC.

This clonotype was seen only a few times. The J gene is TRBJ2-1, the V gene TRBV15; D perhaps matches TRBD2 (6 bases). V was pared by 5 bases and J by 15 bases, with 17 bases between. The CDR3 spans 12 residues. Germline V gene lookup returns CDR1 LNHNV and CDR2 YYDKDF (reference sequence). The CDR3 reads CATSGGGPIRFF. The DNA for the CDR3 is TGTGCCACCAGCGGGGGAGGTCCTATTCGGTTCTTC. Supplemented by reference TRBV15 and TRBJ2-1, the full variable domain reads DAMVIQNPRYQVTQFGKPVTLSCSQTLNHNVMYWYQQKSSQAPKLLFHYYDKDFNNEADTPDNFQSRRPNTSFCFLDIRSPGLGDTAMYLCATSGGGPIRFFGPGTRLTVL.